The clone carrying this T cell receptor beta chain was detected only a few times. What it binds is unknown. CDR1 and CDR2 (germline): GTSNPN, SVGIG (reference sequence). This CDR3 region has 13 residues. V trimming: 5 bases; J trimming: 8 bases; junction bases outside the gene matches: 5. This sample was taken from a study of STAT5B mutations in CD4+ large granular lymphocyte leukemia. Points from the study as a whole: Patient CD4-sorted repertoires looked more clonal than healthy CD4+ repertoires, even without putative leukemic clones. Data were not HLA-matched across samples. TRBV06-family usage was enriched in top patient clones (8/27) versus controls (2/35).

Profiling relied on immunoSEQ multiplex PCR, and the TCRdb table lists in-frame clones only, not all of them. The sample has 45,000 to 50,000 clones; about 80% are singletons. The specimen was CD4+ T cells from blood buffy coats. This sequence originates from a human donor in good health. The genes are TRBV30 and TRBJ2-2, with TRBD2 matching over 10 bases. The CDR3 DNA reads TGTGCCTGGGCTAGCGGGAGTGGAGGGGAGCTGTTTTTT. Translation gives CAWASGSGGELFF.